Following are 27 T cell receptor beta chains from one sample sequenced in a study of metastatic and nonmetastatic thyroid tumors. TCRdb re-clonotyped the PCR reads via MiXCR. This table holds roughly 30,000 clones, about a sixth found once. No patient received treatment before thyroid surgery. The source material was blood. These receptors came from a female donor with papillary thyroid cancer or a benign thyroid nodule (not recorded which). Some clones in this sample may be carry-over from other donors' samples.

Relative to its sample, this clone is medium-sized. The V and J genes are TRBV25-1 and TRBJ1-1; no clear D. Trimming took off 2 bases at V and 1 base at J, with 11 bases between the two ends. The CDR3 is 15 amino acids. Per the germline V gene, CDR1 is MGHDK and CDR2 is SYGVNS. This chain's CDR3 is CASSESGKENTEAFF. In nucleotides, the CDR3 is TGTGCCAGCAGTGAAAGCGGCAAGGAGAACACTGAAGCTTTCTTT.

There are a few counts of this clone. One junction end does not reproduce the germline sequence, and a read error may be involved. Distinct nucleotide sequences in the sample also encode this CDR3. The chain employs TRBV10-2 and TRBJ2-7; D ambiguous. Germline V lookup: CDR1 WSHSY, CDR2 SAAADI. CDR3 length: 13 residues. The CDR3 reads CASTPAGSSGQYF. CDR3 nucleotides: TGCGCTAGCACGCCGGCAGGATCGTCGGGGCAGTACTTC.

The CDR3 DNA reads TGTGCCAGCCTACGGACACTAAATTCACCCCTCCACTTT. Its protein product is CASLRTLNSPLHF. The rearrangement links TRBV2 to TRBJ1-6; D is possibly TRBD1 (5 bases). Germline CDR1 and CDR2: SNHLY and FYNNEI. The CDR3 is 13 amino acids. V lost 8 bases to trimming and J lost 7 bases, with 12 bases between them.

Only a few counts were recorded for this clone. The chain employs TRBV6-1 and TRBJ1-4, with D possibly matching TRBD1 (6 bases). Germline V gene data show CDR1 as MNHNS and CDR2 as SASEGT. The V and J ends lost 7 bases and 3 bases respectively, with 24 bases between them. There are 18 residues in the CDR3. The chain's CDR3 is CASITRGAGCSPNEKLFF. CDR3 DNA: TGTGCCAGCATAACCCGGGGGGCAGGCTGTTCTCCTAATGAAAAACTGTTTTTT.

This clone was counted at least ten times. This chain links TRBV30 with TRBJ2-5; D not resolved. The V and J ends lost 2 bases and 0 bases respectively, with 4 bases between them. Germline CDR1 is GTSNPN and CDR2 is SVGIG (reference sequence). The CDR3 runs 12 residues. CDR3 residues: CAWSRDQETQYF. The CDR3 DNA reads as TGTGCCTGGAGTCGGGACCAAGAGACCCAGTACTTC.

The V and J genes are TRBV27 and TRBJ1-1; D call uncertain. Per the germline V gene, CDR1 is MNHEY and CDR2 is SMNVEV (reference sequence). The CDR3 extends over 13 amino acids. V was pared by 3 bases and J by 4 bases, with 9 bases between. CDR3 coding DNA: TGTGCCAGCAGTTTTTCCCCTCTCACTGAAGCTTTCTTT. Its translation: CASSFSPLTEAFF.

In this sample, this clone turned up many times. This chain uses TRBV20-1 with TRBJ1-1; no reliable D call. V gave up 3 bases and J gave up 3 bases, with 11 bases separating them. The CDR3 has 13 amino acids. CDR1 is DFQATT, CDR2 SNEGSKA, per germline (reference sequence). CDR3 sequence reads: CSASWQTDTEAFF. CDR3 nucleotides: TGCAGTGCTAGTTGGCAGACTGACACTGAAGCTTTCTTT.

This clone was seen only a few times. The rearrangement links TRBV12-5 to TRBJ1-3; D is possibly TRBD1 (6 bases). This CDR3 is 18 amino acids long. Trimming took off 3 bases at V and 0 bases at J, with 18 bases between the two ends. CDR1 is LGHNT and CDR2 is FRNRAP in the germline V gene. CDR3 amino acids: CASGLGLGQTGSGNTIYF. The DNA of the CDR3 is TGTGCTAGTGGTTTAGGCCTAGGGCAGACAGGCTCTGGAAACACCATATATTTT.

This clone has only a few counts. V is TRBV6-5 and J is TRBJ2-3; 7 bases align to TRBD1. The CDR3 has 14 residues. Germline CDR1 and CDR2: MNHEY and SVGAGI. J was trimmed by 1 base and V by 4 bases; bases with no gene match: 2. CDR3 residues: CASSSDRGTDTQYF. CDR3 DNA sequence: TGTGCCAGCAGTTCCGACAGGGGCACAGATACGCAGTATTTT.

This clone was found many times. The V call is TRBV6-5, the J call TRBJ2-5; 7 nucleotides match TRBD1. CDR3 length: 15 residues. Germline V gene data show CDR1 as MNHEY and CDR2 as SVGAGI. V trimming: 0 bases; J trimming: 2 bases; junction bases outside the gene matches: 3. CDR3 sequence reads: CASSYSDREQETQYF. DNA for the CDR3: TGTGCCAGCAGTTACTCCGACAGGGAACAAGAGACCCAGTACTTC.

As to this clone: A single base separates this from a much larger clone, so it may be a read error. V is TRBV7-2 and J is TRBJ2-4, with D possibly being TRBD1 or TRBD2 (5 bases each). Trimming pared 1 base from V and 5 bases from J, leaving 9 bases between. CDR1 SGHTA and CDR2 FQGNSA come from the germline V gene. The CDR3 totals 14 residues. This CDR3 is CASSLDPGQNIQYF. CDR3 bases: TGTGCCAGCAGCTTAGATCCGGGACAAAACATTCAGTACTTC.

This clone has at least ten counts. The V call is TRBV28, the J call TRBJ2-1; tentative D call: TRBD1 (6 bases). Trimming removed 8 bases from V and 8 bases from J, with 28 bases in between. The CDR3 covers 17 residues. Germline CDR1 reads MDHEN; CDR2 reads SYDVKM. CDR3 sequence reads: CASYSNRAIQGSYEQFF. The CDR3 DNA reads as TGTGCCAGCTATTCTAACAGGGCCATCCAGGGAAGCTATGAGCAGTTCTTC. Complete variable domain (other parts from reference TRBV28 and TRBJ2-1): DVKVTQSSRYLVKRTGEKVFLECVQDMDHENMFWYRQDPGLGLRLIYFSYDVKMKEKGDIPEGYSVSREKKERFSLILESASTNQTSMYLCASYSNRAIQGSYEQFFGPGTRLTVL.

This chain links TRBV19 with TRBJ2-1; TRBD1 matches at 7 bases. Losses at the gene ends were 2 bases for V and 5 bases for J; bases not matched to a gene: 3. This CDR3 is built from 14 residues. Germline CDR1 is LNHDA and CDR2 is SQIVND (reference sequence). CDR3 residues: CASSIRGRNNEQFF. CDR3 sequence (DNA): TGTGCCAGTAGTATAAGGGGGCGGAACAATGAGCAGTTCTTC.

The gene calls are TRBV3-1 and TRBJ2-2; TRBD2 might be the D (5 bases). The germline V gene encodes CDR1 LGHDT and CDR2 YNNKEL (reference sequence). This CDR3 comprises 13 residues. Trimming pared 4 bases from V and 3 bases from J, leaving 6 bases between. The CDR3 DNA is TGTGCCAGCAGCCTTAGCGACACCGGGGAGCTGTTTTTT. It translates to CASSLSDTGELFF.

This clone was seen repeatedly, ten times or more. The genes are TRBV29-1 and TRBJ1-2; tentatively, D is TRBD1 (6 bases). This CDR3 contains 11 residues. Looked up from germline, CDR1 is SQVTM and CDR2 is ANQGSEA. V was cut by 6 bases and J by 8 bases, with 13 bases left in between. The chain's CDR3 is CSVPPGAGYTF. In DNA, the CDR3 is TGCAGCGTCCCTCCGGGGGCAGGCTACACCTTC.

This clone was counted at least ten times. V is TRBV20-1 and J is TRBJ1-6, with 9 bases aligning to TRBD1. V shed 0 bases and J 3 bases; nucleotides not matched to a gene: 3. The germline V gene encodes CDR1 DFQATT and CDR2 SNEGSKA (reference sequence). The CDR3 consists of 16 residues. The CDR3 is CSARDGDRVYNSPLHF. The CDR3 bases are TGCAGTGCTAGAGATGGGGACAGGGTCTATAATTCACCCCTCCACTTT.

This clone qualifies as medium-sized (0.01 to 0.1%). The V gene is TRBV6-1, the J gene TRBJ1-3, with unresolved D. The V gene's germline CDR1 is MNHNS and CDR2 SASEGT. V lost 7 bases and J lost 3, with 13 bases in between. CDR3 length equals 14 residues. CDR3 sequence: CASTQPGGGNTIYF. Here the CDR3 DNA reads TGTGCCAGCACCCAACCGGGAGGTGGAAACACCATATATTTT.

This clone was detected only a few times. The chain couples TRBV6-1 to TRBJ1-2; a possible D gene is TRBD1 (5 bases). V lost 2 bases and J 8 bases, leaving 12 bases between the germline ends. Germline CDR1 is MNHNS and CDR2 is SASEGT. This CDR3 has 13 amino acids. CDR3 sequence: CASSEMRGGGYTF. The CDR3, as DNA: TGTGCCAGCAGTGAAATGAGGGGTGGCGGCTACACCTTC.

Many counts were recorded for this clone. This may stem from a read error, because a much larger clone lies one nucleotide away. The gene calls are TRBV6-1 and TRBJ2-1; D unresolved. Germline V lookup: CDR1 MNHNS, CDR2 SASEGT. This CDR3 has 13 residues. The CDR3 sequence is CASGRTSYNGQFF. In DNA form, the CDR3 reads TGTGCCAGCGGACGCACGTCCTACAATGGGCAGTTCTTC.

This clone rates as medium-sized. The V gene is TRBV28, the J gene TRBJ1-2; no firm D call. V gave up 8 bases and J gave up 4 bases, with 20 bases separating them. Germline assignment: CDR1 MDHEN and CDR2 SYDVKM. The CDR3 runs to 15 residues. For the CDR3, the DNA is TGTGCCAGCCGGGTAGGGCTCAATAGCGGCTATGGCTACACCTTC. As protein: CASRVGLNSGYGYTF.

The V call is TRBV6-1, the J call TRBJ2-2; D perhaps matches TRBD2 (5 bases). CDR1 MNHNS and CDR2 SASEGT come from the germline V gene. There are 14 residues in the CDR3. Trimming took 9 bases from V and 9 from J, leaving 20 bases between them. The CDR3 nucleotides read TGTGCCAGTATGGTAGCGCGAGGGTCTTGGGAGCTGTTTTTT. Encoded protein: CASMVARGSWELFF.

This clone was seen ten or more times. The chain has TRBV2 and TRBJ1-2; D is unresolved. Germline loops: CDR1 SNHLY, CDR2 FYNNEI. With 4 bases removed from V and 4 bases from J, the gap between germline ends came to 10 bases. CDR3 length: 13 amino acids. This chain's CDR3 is CASSAAAVYGYTF. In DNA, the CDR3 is TGTGCCAGCAGTGCAGCGGCAGTCTATGGCTACACCTTC. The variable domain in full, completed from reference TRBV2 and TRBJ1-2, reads EPEVTQTPSHQVTQMGQEVILRCVPISNHLYFYWYRQILGQKVEFLVSFYNNEISEKSEIFDDQFSVERPDGSNFTLKIRSTKLEDSAMYFCASSAAAVYGYTFGSGTRLTVV.

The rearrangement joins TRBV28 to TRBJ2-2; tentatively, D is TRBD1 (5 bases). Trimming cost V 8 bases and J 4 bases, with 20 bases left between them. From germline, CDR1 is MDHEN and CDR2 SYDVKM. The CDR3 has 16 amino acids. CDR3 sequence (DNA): TGTGCCAGCTCACCAGGGTTGAGCGCCATCACCGGGGAGCTGTTTTTT. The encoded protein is CASSPGLSAITGELFF.

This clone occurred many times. Here the CDR3 DNA reads TGTGCCAGCAGCCGTAGCGGGAACACCGGGGAGCTGTTTTTT. Protein: CASSRSGNTGELFF. The rearrangement joins TRBV2 to TRBJ2-2; maybe TRBD2 (6 bases). CDR3 size: 14 residues. V was cut by 6 bases and J by 1 base, with 9 bases left in between. Germline assignment: CDR1 SNHLY and CDR2 FYNNEI.

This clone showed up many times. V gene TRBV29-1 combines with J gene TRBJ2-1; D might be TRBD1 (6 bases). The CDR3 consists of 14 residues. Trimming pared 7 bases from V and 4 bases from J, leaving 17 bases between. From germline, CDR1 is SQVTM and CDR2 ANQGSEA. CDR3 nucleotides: TGCAGCGGGTCGAGGGGGAGTTCTTACAATGAGCAGTTCTTC. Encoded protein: CSGSRGSSYNEQFF.

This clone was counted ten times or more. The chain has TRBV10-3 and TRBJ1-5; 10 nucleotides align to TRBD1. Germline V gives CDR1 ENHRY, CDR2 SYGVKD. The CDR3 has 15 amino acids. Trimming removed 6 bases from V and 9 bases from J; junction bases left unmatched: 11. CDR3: CAISDDGTGVLPQHF. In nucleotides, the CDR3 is TGTGCCATCAGCGACGACGGGACAGGGGTTCTGCCCCAGCATTTT.

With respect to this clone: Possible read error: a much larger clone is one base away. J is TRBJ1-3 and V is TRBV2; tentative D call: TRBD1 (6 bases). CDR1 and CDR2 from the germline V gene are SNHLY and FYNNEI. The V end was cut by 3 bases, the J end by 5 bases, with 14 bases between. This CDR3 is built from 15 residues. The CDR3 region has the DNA TGTGCCAGCAGTGATTGGAGCGGACAGAGAAACACCATATATTTT. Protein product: CASSDWSGQRNTIYF. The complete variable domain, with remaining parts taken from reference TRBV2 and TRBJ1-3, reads EPEVTQTPSHQVTQMGQEVILRCVPISNHLYFYWYRQILGQKVEFLVSFYNNEISEKSEIFDDQFSVERPDGSNFTLKIRSTKLEDSAMYFCASSDWSGQRNTIYFGEGSWLTVV.